The entry that follows covers one T cell receptor (beta chain) sequence. Its matching antigen is unknown. The assay was immunoSEQ multiplex PCR, and TCRdb's table has in-frame clones only and misses some. The table lists fewer than 2.5 million clones, roughly 93% of them singletons. The data were obtained in a study of shared clonotypes between healthy human individuals. The CDR3 sequence is 16 residues long. Trimming took off 3 bases at V and 0 bases at J, with 13 bases between the two ends. Germline-derived CDR1 and CDR2 are SGHRS and YFSETQ. Whole-study findings and limits: Only blood underwent sampling, and tissue repertoires likely differ. Investigators expected sequencing depth to affect clonotype sharing among donors. What naive subsets generally showed was a larger estimated richness than memory subsets showed.

Negatively enriched CD4+ T cells were divided by CD45RA into naive and memory. Sequenced input: naive CD4+ T cells from PBMCs. The subset was: CD45RA+ positively selected. This chain uses TRBV5-1 with TRBJ2-1; possibly TRBD2 for D (6 bases). This TCR was sampled from a man aged 18 to 30 in good health. Some clones in this sample may be carry-over from other donors' samples. The CDR3 coding sequence is TGCGCCAGCAGCTCGTTACCTAGCGACTCCTACAATGAGCAGTTCTTC. Translating gives CASSSLPSDSYNEQFF.